The entry that follows covers one T cell receptor (beta chain) sequence. It has no known antigen specificity. Per-nucleotide qualities are absent, and no much larger clonotype sits a single base away. The data derive from a study of T cell responses to AZD1222 COVID-19 vaccine (dated by TCRdb to the early 2020s). Regarding the research as a whole: AZD1222 recipients with second doses at about 4 weeks or about 12 weeks were pooled, because spike-specific TCR depth and breadth did not differ between schedules. TCR sequencing covered over 230 trial participants: 200 to 220 given two doses of AZD1222 and approximately 25 given two doses of MenACWY control vaccine. Enrollment into the trials was organized by age into subgroups of 18-55, 56-69 and 70-plus years, and those subgroups contained about 160, 30 and 59 TCR-sequenced participants, respectively. Beyond this particular receptor, the publication reports: The 56-69-year group was small, and its depth increase did not reach significance, likely because of low power. After two AZD1222 doses, both the breadth and the depth of spike-specific TCRs were significantly higher than at day 0 and than in MenACWY recipients. Participants were mostly white British and included more females than males, and it was suggested by the authors that clonal diversity may have been underestimated. Only five or six AZD1222 recipients were SARS-CoV-2 seropositive at baseline, limiting conclusions about previously exposed vaccinees. The vaccine-associated CD4 TCRs covered the entire spike protein, and the dominant responses fell in regions 160-218 and 743-854. Because no day 14 peak-response samples were available, repertoires were characterized only after the peak T cell response. Reportedly, close to half of the unique spike-specific TCRs recognized epitopes lying outside the regions that are mutated in the B.1.351 and B.1.1.7 variants.

The time point label, read with the paper, signifies: baseline before first vaccination. Samples from vaccinated people were obtained from the UK trials COV001 and COV002, which included a single-blind randomized controlled phase 2/3 trial of AZD1222 (ChAdOx1 nCoV-19) in healthy adults. Trial participant PBMC samples were collected at day 0 and day 28 after the second dose for TCRbeta chain sequencing. Trimming removed 3 bases from V and 8 bases from J, leaving 13 bases between the germline ends. According to the germline V gene, CDR1 reads MGHDK and CDR2 reads SYGVNS. Including cysteine and phenylalanine, the CDR3 has 13 amino acids. Solely the CDR3 DNA is kept, with 39 bases framed from the first base. The CDR3 regions of human TCRbeta chains were analyzed by immunosequencing. Under the source paper's analysis protocol: Repertoire TCRs were matched against a reference library of SARS-CoV-2-specific TCRs generated with the MIRA antigen-specificity platform. Breadth meant the fraction of unique TCRs that were SARS-CoV-2-associated, whereas depth meant the fraction of total T cells that were SARS-CoV-2-associated. Using the MIRA data, each spike-specific TCR was assigned both to the spike region to which the TCR was reactive and to a CD4 or CD8 class. Log10-transformed breadth and depth values were compared by one-way ANOVA with Sidak's multiple comparisons tests. Not all clones reach the TCRdb copy of this immuneACCESS table, which keeps in-frame sequences only. Checked studies attribute under half of the gap to unresolved V genes and leave the rest unexplained. The V and J calls and the clone size are those of that table, but D and trimming were determined from the DNA. Here the sample has over 110,000 clones; 80% to 95% occur a single time. The top ten clones comprise just over 3% of the sample.

The starting material was peripheral blood, obtained on day 0 of AZD1222 vaccination. The TCR was taken from an adult in good health. The receptor chain draws on TRBV25-1 and TRBJ1-2; the D gene cannot be named for sure. CDR3 region: CASSDYQSGGYTF. The DNA sequence reads TGTGCCAGCAGTGACTATCAATCCGGGGGCTACACCTTC.